The 13 T cell receptor beta chains reported below all come from one sample, sequenced in a study of blood T cell repertoires in COVID-19 (dated by TCRdb to the early 2020s). Preparation of the library involved the immunoSEQ multiplex PCR assay. Held by TCRdb, this immuneACCESS table contains in-frame sequences only and omits some clones. Under half of the omission traces to an unresolved V gene where checked; the cause of the rest is unknown. For this sample the table gives hundreds of thousands of clones, of which 90% were detected only once. The ten largest account for 0.87% of the sample. Source material: PBMCs or T cells enriched from blood (not recorded which). The origin of the receptors is a man aged 50-59 years who had been exposed to COVID-19.

This chain uses TRBV6-5 with TRBJ2-2; TRBD1 matches at 9 bases. CDR3 length equals 15 residues. Germline V gene data show CDR1 as MNHEY and CDR2 as SVGAGI. J lost 1 base, V lost 8 bases, and 5 bases had no gene match. CDR3 DNA: TGTGCCAGCTACAGGGGGCAGGGGAACACCGGGGAGCTGTTTTTT. Residues: CASYRGQGNTGELFF.

The chain is built from TRBV2 and TRBJ2-1, with 8 nucleotides matching TRBD1. The germline V gene encodes CDR1 SNHLY and CDR2 FYNNEI. The CDR3 loop spans 15 amino acids. The V segment lost 1 base and the J segment 2 bases; nucleotides outside the gene matches: 1. The CDR3 DNA sequence: TGTGCCAGCAGTGAAGACAGGGGGACCTACAATGAGCAGTTCTTC. It is translated as CASSEDRGTYNEQFF. Full variable domain (missing parts from reference TRBV2 and TRBJ2-1): EPEVTQTPSHQVTQMGQEVILRCVPISNHLYFYWYRQILGQKVEFLVSFYNNEISEKSEIFDDQFSVERPDGSNFTLKIRSTKLEDSAMYFCASSEDRGTYNEQFFGPGTRLTVL.

This sequence joins TRBV7-9 and TRBJ1-3; no clear D gene. From germline, CDR1 is SEHNR and CDR2 FQNEAQ (reference sequence). Trimming stripped 5 bases from V and 4 bases from J, with 9 bases between. The CDR3 is 13 amino acids. CDR3 protein: CASSQVWGNTIYF. In DNA, the CDR3 is TGTGCCAGCAGCCAGGTGTGGGGAAACACCATATATTTT. The full variable domain, with the rest looked up from reference TRBV7-9 and TRBJ1-3, is DTGVSQNPRHKITKRGQNVTFRCDPISEHNRLYWYRQTLGQGPEFLTYFQNEAQLEKSRLLSDRFSAERPKGSFSTLEIQRTEQGDSAMYLCASSQVWGNTIYFGEGSWLTVV.

The genes are TRBV5-1 and TRBJ2-1; D not certain. In germline, CDR1 is SGHRS, CDR2 YFSETQ. The CDR3 consists of 15 residues. V gave up 3 bases and J gave up 0 bases, with 10 bases separating them. The CDR3 DNA reads TGCGCCAGCAGCTCCCAATCGAGCTCCTACAATGAGCAGTTCTTC. This gives the protein CASSSQSSSYNEQFF.

This chain uses TRBV4-1 with TRBJ1-2, with D possibly TRBD1 on 6 matching bases. Trimming took 1 base from V and 5 from J, leaving 17 bases between them. Germline V gene lookup returns CDR1 MGHRA and CDR2 YSYEKL. This CDR3 has 16 amino acids. The CDR3 region has the DNA TGCGCCAGCAGCCAAGTTGGAGGAAACAGGGTGTATGGCTACACCTTC. Amino acids: CASSQVGGNRVYGYTF.

The J gene is TRBJ2-1, the V gene TRBV11-2, with no clear D. Germline CDR1 SGHAT, CDR2 FQNNGV. The CDR3 length is 16 residues. The ends were cut back, 0 bases at V and 2 bases at J, with 11 bases in the middle. This CDR3 reads CASSLEFWPTYNEQFF. CDR3 in DNA: TGTGCCAGCAGCTTAGAGTTCTGGCCAACCTACAATGAGCAGTTCTTC. Complete variable domain (other parts from reference TRBV11-2 and TRBJ2-1): EAGVAQSPRYKIIEKRQSVAFWCNPISGHATLYWYQQILGQGPKLLIQFQNNGVVDDSQLPKDRFSAERLKGVDSTLKIQPAKLEDSAVYLCASSLEFWPTYNEQFFGPGTRLTVL.

V gene TRBV12-3 or TRBV12-4 combines with J gene TRBJ2-6; 7 bases match TRBD2. Trimming cost V 2 bases and J 15 bases; bases outside gene matches: 1. The CDR3 extends over 11 amino acids. CDR3 sequence: CASSLREGLTF. In DNA, the CDR3 is TGTGCCAGCAGTTTAAGGGAGGGCCTGACTTTC.

This clone was counted a few times. The chain combines TRBV5-1 with TRBJ2-2; 9 bases are a match to TRBD2. CDR1 and CDR2 from the germline V gene are SGHRS and YFSETQ. Unmatched junction bases numbered 2, after V lost 3 bases and J lost 2 bases. CDR3 length: 15 residues. CDR3 nucleotides: TGCGCCAGCAGCTGGGGGACTAGCAACACCGGGGAGCTGTTTTTT. It encodes CASSWGTSNTGELFF. The whole variable domain, remainder taken from reference TRBV5-1 and TRBJ2-2, is KAGVTQTPRYLIKTRGQQVTLSCSPISGHRSVSWYQQTPGQGLQFLFEYFSETQRNKGNFPGRFSGRQFSNSRSEMNVSTLELGDSALYLCASSWGTSNTGELFFGEGSRLTVL.

This chain uses TRBV11-3 with TRBJ2-5; D may be TRBD1 (5 bases). Trimming took 5 bases from V and 5 from J, leaving 18 bases between them. CDR1 is SGHNT, CDR2 YENEEA, per germline. The CDR3 runs to 15 residues. This chain's CDR3 is CASSRFGQGEETQYF. CDR3 in DNA: TGTGCCAGCAGCCGGTTTGGGCAGGGTGAGGAGACCCAGTACTTC.

This clone is a singleton in its sample. The gene calls are TRBV5-1 and TRBJ1-1, with D tentatively TRBD1 (6 bases). This CDR3 spans 14 amino acids. Germline loops: CDR1 SGHRS, CDR2 YFSETQ. The V end lost 4 bases, the J end lost 1 base, and 11 bases lay between the germline ends. CDR3: CASSRGGENTEAFF. CDR3 sequence (DNA): TGCGCCAGCAGCCGGGGGGGCGAGAACACTGAAGCTTTCTTT. The whole variable domain, remainder taken from reference TRBV5-1 and TRBJ1-1, is KAGVTQTPRYLIKTRGQQVTLSCSPISGHRSVSWYQQTPGQGLQFLFEYFSETQRNKGNFPGRFSGRQFSNSRSEMNVSTLELGDSALYLCASSRGGENTEAFFGQGTRLTVV.

In nucleotides, the CDR3 is TGCGCCAGCAGCTTAGGAGTTTTTCAGAGGAACTCTAACTATGGCTACACCTTC. It translates to CASSLGVFQRNSNYGYTF. V usage is TRBV5-1 and J usage is TRBJ1-2; D is unclear. This CDR3 comprises 18 residues. V shed 2 bases and J shed 0 bases, with 20 bases lying between them. Germline lookup yields CDR1 SGHRS and CDR2 YFSETQ.

The chain employs TRBV5-5 and TRBJ1-3; TRBD1 is a possible D gene (5 bases). V was trimmed by 0 bases and J by 3 bases, leaving 10 bases between them. Germline V gene data show CDR1 as SGHKS and CDR2 as YYEKEE (reference sequence). The CDR3 length is 15 residues. CDR3 in amino acids: CASSLVRGVGNTIYF. Here the CDR3 DNA reads TGTGCCAGCAGCTTGGTTCGGGGGGTTGGAAACACCATATATTTT.

This chain joins TRBV10-3 and TRBJ1-5; a possible D gene is TRBD1 (6 bases). V was pared by 6 bases and J by 5 bases, with 11 bases between. The CDR3 contains 13 residues. Germline-derived CDR1 and CDR2 are ENHRY and SYGVKD. The CDR3 DNA is TGTGCCATCAGCCAGGGGATGGATCAGCCCCAGCATTTT. Its protein is CAISQGMDQPQHF.